The 31 T cell receptor beta chains below all came from one sample that was sequenced in a study of vaccination and CD4 T cells after COVID-19. Time point noted: late sampling 161 to 241 days after vaccination in a few convalescent patients. The sample's treatment: roughly ten-day PBMC culture with coronavirus spike peptide pools or control peptides (ViraFEST assay). With the Oncomine TCR Beta short-read assay, DNA from cultured CD4+ T cells was sequenced. TCRdb reanalysed the PCR reads using MiXCR and keeps one entry per CDR3 protein. Here the sample spans about 20,000 distinct CDR3 sequences, about a third being singletons. Their antigen targets remain unknown. Source: CD4+ T cells from blood, cultured in vitro, taken about 7 months after SARS-CoV-2 vaccination. All receptors come from a human donor who had recovered from COVID-19.

The chain has TRBV2 and TRBJ2-2; a weak D match, TRBD2 (5 bases). The V and J ends lost 8 bases and 4 bases respectively, with 20 bases between them. Germline CDR1 SNHLY, CDR2 FYNNEI. This CDR3 has 16 residues. The CDR3 protein is CASGITVGRPTGELFF. The CDR3, as DNA: TGTGCCAGCGGCATCACGGTAGGGAGACCCACCGGGGAGCTGTTTTTT.

The rearrangement links TRBV19 to TRBJ1-5; D remains unclear. The CDR3 contains 13 residues. Looked up from germline, CDR1 is LNHDA and CDR2 is SQIVND (reference sequence). Deletions cut 4 bases from V and 3 bases from J, with 7 bases between. CDR3 sequence reads: CASSTGFNQPQHF. Here the CDR3 DNA reads TGTGCCAGTAGTACGGGCTTCAATCAGCCCCAGCATTTT.

V usage is TRBV2 and J usage is TRBJ1-3; unclear D gene. The CDR3 loop spans 14 amino acids. V gave up 1 base and J gave up 2 bases, with 6 bases separating them. In germline, CDR1 is SNHLY, CDR2 FYNNEI. Here the CDR3 reads CASSEGRAGNTIYF. In DNA form, the CDR3 reads TGTGCCAGCAGTGAAGGGAGAGCTGGAAACACCATATATTTT.

The chain joins TRBV18 to TRBJ1-5; TRBD1 is a possible D gene (6 bases). CDR1 and CDR2 (germline): KGHSH, LQKENI. V lost 3 bases, J lost 7 bases, and 10 bases lay in between. This CDR3 contains 13 residues. The CDR3 bases are TGTGCCAGCTCACCCAGGGGCGACCAGCCCCAGCATTTT. Its translation is CASSPRGDQPQHF.

The rearrangement links TRBV6-1 to TRBJ1-5; D is undetermined. The germline V gene has CDR1 MNHNS and CDR2 SASEGT. The CDR3 spans 14 residues. V lost 7 bases to trimming and J lost 3 bases, with 13 bases between them. For the CDR3, the DNA is TGTGCCAGCACCGAAGGACGGTTCAATCAGCCCCAGCATTTT. Amino acids: CASTEGRFNQPQHF.

V and J are TRBV28 and TRBJ2-2; 10 nucleotides match TRBD1. CDR1 and CDR2 (germline): MDHEN, SYDVKM. V trimming: 4 bases; J trimming: 3 bases; junction bases outside the gene matches: 2. The CDR3 loop spans 15 amino acids. The CDR3 DNA reads as TGTGCCAGCAGTTCGGGGACAGGGGACACCGGGGAGCTGTTTTTT. This translates into CASSSGTGDTGELFF.

In its sample, this clonotype was seen a few times. The chain uses TRBV2 and TRBJ2-1, with TRBD1 matching over 9 bases. Germline V gene lookup returns CDR1 SNHLY and CDR2 FYNNEI. With 6 bases clipped from V and 7 bases from J, the junction kept 13 bases outside the gene matches. The CDR3 has 16 residues. CDR3 in DNA: TGTGCCAGCAGAGGACAGGGGTCTCGTTCGAGGAATGAGCAGTTCTTC. Its protein product is CASRGQGSRSRNEQFF.

This clonotype has only a few counts. The chain uses TRBV19 and TRBJ1-1; D remains ambiguous. The CDR3 extends over 13 amino acids. Trimming stripped 5 bases from V and 1 base from J, with 8 bases between. From germline, CDR1 is LNHDA and CDR2 SQIVND (reference sequence). CDR3: CASSSGENTEAFF. In DNA form, the CDR3 reads TGTGCCAGTAGTTCTGGGGAGAACACTGAAGCTTTCTTT.

The rearrangement links TRBV27 to TRBJ2-3; D gene ambiguous. CDR1 MNHEY and CDR2 SMNVEV come from the germline V gene (reference sequence). Trimming took off 1 base at V and 4 bases at J, with 12 bases between the two ends. The CDR3 covers 15 residues. As DNA, the CDR3 is TGTGCCAGCAGTTTATTTAGGAGACGCCCAGATACGCAGTATTTT. The encoded protein is CASSLFRRRPDTQYF.

The chain recombines TRBV20-1 with TRBJ2-7; D not resolved. The CDR3 has 12 residues. Germline V lookup: CDR1 DFQATT, CDR2 SNEGSKA (reference sequence). Trimming removed 7 bases from V and 0 bases from J, with 10 bases in between. CDR3 amino acids: CSGLNPSYEQYF. CDR3 DNA sequence: TGCAGTGGACTGAACCCCTCCTACGAGCAGTACTTC.

This clonotype was found once. The V call is TRBV4-1, the J call TRBJ1-6; D uncertain. The CDR3 spans 16 residues. CDR1 is MGHRA and CDR2 is YSYEKL in the germline V gene. The ends were cut back, 1 base at V and 6 bases at J, with 13 bases in the middle. CDR3 loop: CASSQGGGTFNSPLHF. In nucleotides, the CDR3 is TGCGCCAGCAGCCAAGGTGGTGGCACGTTTAATTCACCCCTCCACTTT.

The gene calls are TRBV7-9 and TRBJ2-2; 9 bases map to TRBD2. The germline gives CDR1 SEHNR, CDR2 FQNEAQ (reference sequence). This CDR3 is 21 amino acids long. V was pared by 7 bases and J by 7 bases, with 28 bases of the junction left unmatched. The CDR3 here is CASTKIGTSRYLARRGGELFF. The CDR3 DNA reads as TGTGCCAGCACCAAGATTGGGACTAGCAGATACCTAGCTAGGCGGGGCGGGGAGCTGTTTTTT.

The table lists this clonotype with a few counts. The chain combines TRBV6-1 with TRBJ2-7, with a possible D match to TRBD2 (5 bases). Trimming left V 4 bases short and J 8 bases short, with 24 bases between. Germline loops: CDR1 MNHNS, CDR2 SASEGT. The CDR3 consists of 16 residues. The chain's CDR3 is CASSAVVGVSAIKQYF. DNA for the CDR3: TGTGCCAGCAGTGCAGTCGTGGGAGTCTCAGCTATCAAGCAGTACTTC.

J is TRBJ2-2 and V is TRBV24-1; the match to TRBD2 covers 7 bases. The germline CDR1 and CDR2 sequences are KGHDR and SFDVKD. This CDR3 has 15 residues. V was pared by 3 bases and J by 3 bases, with 3 bases of the junction left unmatched. The CDR3 here is CATSDTTSYTGELFF. The CDR3, as DNA: TGTGCCACCAGTGATACGACTAGCTACACCGGGGAGCTGTTTTTT.

This clonotype appeared a few times. Written as DNA, the CDR3 is TGTGCCAGCGGACCGGCTTCTGGGGCCAACGTCCTGACTTTC. Translation gives CASGPASGANVLTF. This chain uses TRBV7-9 with TRBJ2-6; D unresolved. The CDR3 contains 14 residues. Germline CDR1 is SEHNR and CDR2 is FQNEAQ (reference sequence). Trimming took 8 bases from V and 1 from J, leaving 9 bases between them.

The chain joins TRBV2 to TRBJ1-3, with 8 bases identical to TRBD1. This CDR3 has 14 residues. Trimming at V came to 6 bases and at J to 4 bases, leaving 5 bases not matched to a gene. The germline gives CDR1 SNHLY, CDR2 FYNNEI. CDR3 sequence (DNA): TGTGCCAGCAGCCCTAACAGGGGGGGAAACACCATATATTTT. Its protein product is CASSPNRGGNTIYF.

The gene calls are TRBV12-3 or TRBV12-4 and TRBJ1-5; 7 nucleotides align to TRBD1. This CDR3 has 12 residues. Unmatched junction bases numbered 5, after V lost 1 base and J lost 14 bases. Here the CDR3 reads CASSLVGTAKHF. The CDR3 nucleotides are TGTGCCAGCAGTTTAGTTGGGACAGCCAAGCATTTT.

This chain links TRBV18 with TRBJ2-7; no clear D. The CDR3 is 11 residues long. The germline CDR1 and CDR2 sequences are KGHSH and LQKENI. V was trimmed by 4 bases and J by 6 bases, leaving 7 bases between them. CDR3 sequence (DNA): TGTGCCAGCTCACTTACACGCGAGCAGTACTTC. This gives the protein CASSLTREQYF.

The chain is built from TRBV20-1 and TRBJ1-1; no definite D call. V was clipped by 0 bases and J by 1 base, with 12 bases between them. Per the germline V gene, CDR1 is DFQATT and CDR2 is SNEGSKA (reference sequence). The CDR3 is 15 amino acids. CDR3 bases: TGCAGTGCTAGAGATCCGGGATTAGGGAACACTGAAGCTTTCTTT. Translated, it gives CSARDPGLGNTEAFF.

The genes are TRBV20-1 and TRBJ2-2; TRBD2 might be the D (6 bases). V gave up 0 bases and J gave up 2 bases, with 13 bases separating them. The CDR3 consists of 16 residues. CDR1 and CDR2 (germline): DFQATT, SNEGSKA (reference sequence). The CDR3 DNA sequence: TGCAGTGCTAGAGAAGCGGGCGGGGCAAACACCGGGGAGCTGTTTTTT. It is translated as CSAREAGGANTGELFF.

The rearrangement joins TRBV7-2 to TRBJ2-3; D is possibly TRBD2 (6 bases). The length of the CDR3 is 15 residues. V was clipped by 2 bases and J by 5 bases, with 14 bases between them. The germline gives CDR1 SGHTA, CDR2 FQGNSA. CDR3 in DNA: TGTGCCAGCAGCTTAAGGGGCGGGAAGATAGATACGCAGTATTTT. Encoded protein: CASSLRGGKIDTQYF. Together with reference TRBV7-2 and TRBJ2-3, the CDR3 gives the full variable domain: GAGVSQSPSNKVTEKGKDVELRCDPISGHTALYWYRQSLGQGLEFLIYFQGNSAPDKSGLPSDRFSAERTGGSVSTLTIQRTQQEDSAVYLCASSLRGGKIDTQYFGPGTRLTVL.

The CDR3 bases are TGTGCCAGCAGCGCTCGTAATAACGAGCAGTACTTC. It yields the protein CASSARNNEQYF. V is TRBV7-9 and J is TRBJ2-7; no definite D call. CDR1 and CDR2 (germline): SEHNR, FQNEAQ (reference sequence). This CDR3 contains 12 residues. The germline V and J ends were trimmed by 5 bases and 5 bases, with 10 bases remaining between them.

The CDR3 DNA follows: TGTGCCAGTACTCTGACCGCCTTAGCTGGGGCCAACGTCCTGACTTTC. Translation: CASTLTALAGANVLTF. The rearrangement uses TRBV19 and TRBJ2-6, with D unresolved. Looked up from germline, CDR1 is LNHDA and CDR2 is SQIVND (reference sequence). The CDR3 length is 16 residues. V lost 7 bases and J 2 bases, leaving 15 bases between the germline ends. Using reference TRBV19 and TRBJ2-6 for the parts outside the CDR3, the full variable domain is DGGITQSPKYLFRKEGQNVTLSCEQNLNHDAMYWYRQDPGQGLRLIYYSQIVNDFQKGDIAEGYSVSREKKESFPLTVTSAQKNPTAFYLCASTLTALAGANVLTFGAGSRLTVL.

The rearrangement joins TRBV10-3 to TRBJ2-3; TRBD2 agrees at 10 bases. The CDR3 consists of 15 residues. V lost 4 bases and J lost 3; bases outside the gene matches: 4. Germline V gene lookup returns CDR1 ENHRY and CDR2 SYGVKD. The CDR3 DNA reads as TGTGCCATCAGTGCCGGACTAGCGGAAACAGATACGCAGTATTTT. The encoded protein is CAISAGLAETDTQYF.

There are a few counts of this clonotype. V usage is TRBV20-1 and J usage is TRBJ2-5; tentative D call: TRBD2 (7 bases). The CDR3 totals 13 residues. Looked up from germline, CDR1 is DFQATT and CDR2 is SNEGSKA (reference sequence). Trimming removed 7 bases from V and 5 bases from J, with 17 bases in between. The CDR3 loop is CSVYRGGRETQYF. The DNA of the CDR3 is TGCAGTGTTTATAGGGGGGGGAGGGAGACCCAGTACTTC.

This clonotype was seen once. V is TRBV18 and J is TRBJ2-3, with unresolved D. V dropped 6 bases and J dropped 6 bases, with 13 bases sitting between them. Germline lookup yields CDR1 KGHSH and CDR2 LQKENI. CDR3 length: 13 amino acids. The CDR3, as DNA: TGTGCCAGCTCTCTTACCACGTCTGATACGCAGTATTTT. Translation: CASSLTTSDTQYF.

J is TRBJ2-1 and V is TRBV7-9, with 8 nucleotides matching TRBD2. The CDR3 runs to 13 residues. The junction had 8 bases not matched to a gene; V was cut back by 8 bases and J by 8 bases. CDR1 SEHNR and CDR2 FQNEAQ come from the germline V gene (reference sequence). CDR3 region: CASRGGGRYEQFF. The CDR3 bases are TGTGCCAGCCGGGGGGGCGGGAGGTATGAGCAGTTCTTC.

The chain is built from TRBV27 and TRBJ2-1; D is unclear. The V gene lost 4 bases and the J gene lost 7 bases, with 11 bases spanning the gap. The CDR3 length is 13 residues. Germline V gives CDR1 MNHEY, CDR2 SMNVEV (reference sequence). The CDR3 DNA follows: TGTGCCAGCAGTTCCCGTCCGTTGAATGAGCAGTTCTTC. Amino acids: CASSSRPLNEQFF.

V and J are TRBV18 and TRBJ2-7; D is unclear. Germline V gene sequence: CDR1 KGHSH, CDR2 LQKENI. The ends were cut back, 0 bases at V and 2 bases at J, with 11 bases in the middle. The CDR3 runs 15 residues. CDR3: CASSPPLRQTYEQYF. CDR3 coding DNA: TGTGCCAGCTCACCACCTCTGAGACAAACCTACGAGCAGTACTTC.

The table lists this clonotype with a few counts. V gene TRBV15 combines with J gene TRBJ2-2, with D tentatively TRBD2 (5 bases). The CDR3 runs 17 residues. CDR1 and CDR2 from the germline V gene are LNHNV and YYDKDF (reference sequence). The germline V and J ends were trimmed by 3 bases and 6 bases, with 20 bases remaining between them. DNA for the CDR3: TGTGCCACCAGCAGCCGCCGAGCGGACCTCTCGGCCGGGGAGCTGTTTTTT. It encodes CATSSRRADLSAGELFF.

The V gene is TRBV29-1, the J gene TRBJ2-3; 11 bases match TRBD2. The CDR3 runs 14 residues. The V segment lost 0 bases and the J segment 6 bases; nucleotides outside the gene matches: 2. CDR1 and CDR2 (germline): SQVTM, ANQGSEA. This CDR3 is CSVEDLAGGDTQYF. The CDR3, as DNA: TGCAGCGTTGAAGATTTAGCGGGAGGGGATACGCAGTATTTT.